This is a list of T cell receptor beta chains from one sample in a study of shared clonotypes between healthy human individuals. Method: immunoSEQ multiplex PCR; TCRdb's copy keeps in-frame clones and lacks some. The sample has about 2.1 million clones; more than 85% are singletons. The sequenced sample was naive CD8+ T cells from PBMCs. The receptors come from a man aged 18 to 30 in good health. Some clones in this sample may be carry-over from other donors' samples. CDR3s include the opening cysteine and the closing phenylalanine or tryptophan. The D gene is left open where the match is weak. Size tells how often a clone was seen (once, few, many) or the class of an expanded clone, and some rows leave it out.

d_gene: TRBD2
v_gene: TRBV7-3
abundance: -
j_gene: TRBJ2-2
CDR3nt: TGTGCCAGCAGCCCCTTAGGACTAGCGGGAGTTGTCGGGGAGCTGTTTTTT
CDR3aa: CASSPLGLAGVVGELFF

d_gene: -
v_gene: TRBV7-9
abundance: once
j_gene: TRBJ2-7
CDR3nt: TGTGCCAGCAGCGCAACCGGGACCCCAGCCTACGAGCAGTACTTC
CDR3aa: CASSATGTPAYEQYF

d_gene: -
v_gene: TRBV29-1
abundance: -
j_gene: TRBJ1-2
CDR3nt: TGCAGCGTTGATGCAGGGAAAAGGATGGATGGCTACACCTTC
CDR3aa: CSVDAGKRMDGYTF

d_gene: -
v_gene: TRBV4-1
abundance: -
j_gene: TRBJ1-1
CDR3nt: TGCGCCAGCAGCCTGGCAGGGGAGGACACTGAAGCTTTCTTT
CDR3aa: CASSLAGEDTEAFF

d_gene: -
v_gene: TRBV9
abundance: -
j_gene: TRBJ2-2
CDR3nt: TGTGCCAGCAGCGTAGAACTAGCAGCCGGGGAGCTGTTTTTT
CDR3aa: CASSVELAAGELFF

d_gene: -
v_gene: TRBV27
abundance: -
j_gene: TRBJ2-3
CDR3nt: TGTGCCAGCATCGCTAGGGAGGGCACAGATACGCAGTATTTT
CDR3aa: CASIAREGTDTQYF

d_gene: -
v_gene: TRBV7-9
abundance: -
j_gene: TRBJ1-1
CDR3nt: TGTGCCAGCAGCTTAACGGAGACGGCGAACACTGAAGCTTTCTTT
CDR3aa: CASSLTETANTEAFF

d_gene: -
v_gene: TRBV29-1
abundance: -
j_gene: TRBJ2-1
CDR3nt: TGCAGCGTCGAACAGGCCTCCTACAATGAGCAGTTCTTC
CDR3aa: CSVEQASYNEQFF

d_gene: -
v_gene: TRBV27
abundance: once
j_gene: TRBJ2-7
CDR3nt: TGTGCCAGCCAAGAAGGGGGGGCCCACGAGCAGTACTTC
CDR3aa: CASQEGGAHEQYF

d_gene: -
v_gene: TRBV7-9
abundance: -
j_gene: TRBJ1-1
CDR3nt: TGTGCCAGCAGCTTAGTTCGACAGGAAGCTTTCTTT
CDR3aa: CASSLVRQEAFF

d_gene: -
v_gene: TRBV11-2
abundance: -
j_gene: TRBJ2-1
CDR3nt: TGTGCCAGCAGCCCCCGGGGAGGTCTCCTCCCCAACAATGAGCAGTTCTTC
CDR3aa: CASSPRGGLLPNNEQFF

d_gene: -
v_gene: TRBV4-3
abundance: once
j_gene: TRBJ1-1
CDR3nt: TGCGCCAGCAGCCAAGGGGCCAGCAACACTGAAGCTTTCTTT
CDR3aa: CASSQGASNTEAFF

d_gene: -
v_gene: TRBV6-1
abundance: -
j_gene: TRBJ2-7
CDR3nt: TGTGCCAGCAGAGAGCCGACCTCCGTGGACTACGAGCAGTACTTC
CDR3aa: CASREPTSVDYEQYF

d_gene: -
v_gene: TRBV28
abundance: once
j_gene: TRBJ2-3
CDR3nt: TGTGCCAGCAGTTCCTCACCCCTCCGGGAGTCAGATACGCAGTATTTT
CDR3aa: CASSSSPLRESDTQYF

d_gene: -
v_gene: TRBV6-5
abundance: -
j_gene: TRBJ2-7
CDR3nt: TGTGCCAGCAGTTACTCGAACGGGGCAGGCTATTACTTC
CDR3aa: CASSYSNGAGYYF

d_gene: -
v_gene: TRBV9
abundance: -
j_gene: TRBJ2-4
CDR3nt: TGTGCCAGCAGCGACAGTCTAGCCAAAAACATTCAGTACTTC
CDR3aa: CASSDSLAKNIQYF

d_gene: -
v_gene: TRBV7-8
abundance: -
j_gene: TRBJ1-2
CDR3nt: TGTGCCAGCAGCTTGGTGGGGGGCGGCTATGGCTACACCTTC
CDR3aa: CASSLVGGGYGYTF

d_gene: -
v_gene: TRBV4-1
abundance: -
j_gene: TRBJ2-2
CDR3nt: TGCGCCAGCAGCCAAGTCGGACGGAACGGGAACACCGGGGAGCTGTTTTTT
CDR3aa: CASSQVGRNGNTGELFF

d_gene: TRBD1
v_gene: TRBV7-3
abundance: -
j_gene: TRBJ2-1
CDR3nt: TGTGCCAGCAGCCCACGGACAGGGTACAATGAGCAGTTCTTC
CDR3aa: CASSPRTGYNEQFF

d_gene: TRBD1
v_gene: TRBV28
abundance: -
j_gene: TRBJ1-2
CDR3nt: TGTGCCAGCAGTGAAACGGGACAGATTTCTTATGGCTACACCTTC
CDR3aa: CASSETGQISYGYTF

d_gene: TRBD1
v_gene: TRBV19
abundance: few
j_gene: TRBJ1-1
CDR3nt: TGTGCCAGCCGGGACAGGGGGCTTTTTACTGAAGCTTTCTTT
CDR3aa: CASRDRGLFTEAFF

d_gene: -
v_gene: TRBV4-3
abundance: -
j_gene: TRBJ2-7
CDR3nt: TGCGCCAGCAGCCAAGAATTGGGCAGGGGGGGGTACGAGCAGTACTTC
CDR3aa: CASSQELGRGGYEQYF

d_gene: TRBD1
v_gene: TRBV10-3
abundance: -
j_gene: TRBJ1-1
CDR3nt: TGTGCCATCTGGGGACAGGGGGCTGAAGCTTTCTTT
CDR3aa: CAIWGQGAEAFF

d_gene: -
v_gene: TRBV9
abundance: once
j_gene: TRBJ2-1
CDR3nt: TGTGCCAGCAGCGTAGTTGAAGGAAGCTCCTACAATGAGCAGTTCTTC
CDR3aa: CASSVVEGSSYNEQFF

d_gene: -
v_gene: TRBV7-9
abundance: -
j_gene: TRBJ2-4
CDR3nt: TGTGCCAGCAGCCGCGAGGGTCTCCCCGGGGTCATTCAGTACTTC
CDR3aa: CASSREGLPGVIQYF

d_gene: TRBD1
v_gene: TRBV5-6
abundance: -
j_gene: TRBJ2-1
CDR3nt: TGTGCCAGCAGGATGACAGGGGGCGCGCACAATGAGCAGTTCTTC
CDR3aa: CASRMTGGAHNEQFF

d_gene: -
v_gene: TRBV7-8
abundance: -
j_gene: TRBJ2-7
CDR3nt: TGTGCCAGCAGCTTATCCTCCTACTACGAGCAGTACTTC
CDR3aa: CASSLSSYYEQYF

d_gene: TRBD1
v_gene: TRBV27
abundance: once
j_gene: TRBJ2-7
CDR3nt: TGTGCCAGCAGCCTCCAGGGGGTCCATAGGTACGAGCAGTACTTC
CDR3aa: CASSLQGVHRYEQYF

d_gene: -
v_gene: TRBV5-1
abundance: -
j_gene: TRBJ2-2
CDR3nt: TGCGCCAGCAGCTTGGGGGCTTTTGCGAACACCGGGGAGCTGTTTTTT
CDR3aa: CASSLGAFANTGELFF

d_gene: TRBD1
v_gene: TRBV7-2
abundance: -
j_gene: TRBJ1-1
CDR3nt: TGTGCCAGCAGCCTACAGGGGATAAGGGGGACTGAAGCTTTCTTT
CDR3aa: CASSLQGIRGTEAFF

d_gene: TRBD1
v_gene: TRBV7-9
abundance: -
j_gene: TRBJ2-5
CDR3nt: TGTGCGGGGACAGGGATCCAAGAGACCCAGTACTTC
CDR3aa: CAGTGIQETQYF

d_gene: -
v_gene: TRBV27
abundance: once
j_gene: TRBJ2-7
CDR3nt: TGTGCCAGCAGTCACTCCTCGAGAGGGAGGGAGCAGTACTTC
CDR3aa: CASSHSSRGREQYF

d_gene: -
v_gene: TRBV19
abundance: -
j_gene: TRBJ2-2
CDR3nt: TGTGCCAGTAGTACTGGACAGACGACCGGGGAGCTGTTTTTT
CDR3aa: CASSTGQTTGELFF

d_gene: -
v_gene: TRBV13
abundance: -
j_gene: TRBJ1-2
CDR3nt: TGTGCCAGCAGCACCCACATGGTCCAGGGAGGCTACACCTTC
CDR3aa: CASSTHMVQGGYTF

d_gene: -
v_gene: TRBV4-3
abundance: -
j_gene: TRBJ1-2
CDR3nt: TGCGCCAGCAGCCAAGATAGGGCGGGCGGTGGCTACACCTTC
CDR3aa: CASSQDRAGGGYTF

d_gene: TRBD1
v_gene: TRBV7-9
abundance: -
j_gene: TRBJ1-2
CDR3nt: TGTGCCAGCAGCGAGAGGACAGGGCGGGACTATGGCTACACCTTC
CDR3aa: CASSERTGRDYGYTF

d_gene: TRBD2
v_gene: TRBV7-6
abundance: -
j_gene: TRBJ2-3
CDR3nt: TGTGCCAGCCGCAGGGAGGGCCGGGATACGCAGTATTTT
CDR3aa: CASRREGRDTQYF

d_gene: -
v_gene: TRBV19
abundance: -
j_gene: TRBJ1-2
CDR3nt: TGTGCCAGTACCCCCGGGACTGACTATGGCTACACCTTC
CDR3aa: CASTPGTDYGYTF

d_gene: -
v_gene: TRBV28
abundance: -
j_gene: TRBJ2-2
CDR3nt: TGTGCCAGCAGTTTTTCGGGGTCCACCGGGGAGCTGTTTTTT
CDR3aa: CASSFSGSTGELFF

d_gene: -
v_gene: TRBV30
abundance: -
j_gene: TRBJ2-7
CDR3nt: TGTGCCTGGAGTTGGGGGGTCGAGCAGTACTTC
CDR3aa: CAWSWGVEQYF

d_gene: -
v_gene: TRBV29-1
abundance: -
j_gene: TRBJ1-2
CDR3nt: TGCAGCGTTGTTGTGGGTTTGTCGGGTTTCACCTTC
CDR3aa: CSVVVGLSGFTF

d_gene: -
v_gene: TRBV30
abundance: once
j_gene: TRBJ2-2
CDR3nt: TGTGCCTGGAGTATGGTAGGACCCGGGGAGCTGTTTTTT
CDR3aa: CAWSMVGPGELFF

d_gene: -
v_gene: TRBV7-9
abundance: -
j_gene: TRBJ1-1
CDR3nt: TGTGCCAGCAGCTTAGTTGTGACTGAAGCTTTCTTT
CDR3aa: CASSLVVTEAFF

d_gene: -
v_gene: TRBV7-9
abundance: -
j_gene: TRBJ2-7
CDR3nt: TGTGCCAGCAGCGGTCTATCCGCCGAGCCTTCCTACGAGCAGTACTTC
CDR3aa: CASSGLSAEPSYEQYF

d_gene: TRBD1
v_gene: TRBV7-3
abundance: -
j_gene: TRBJ2-1
CDR3nt: TGTGCCAGCAGCTTTTCCGGGACAGGGGGCGATGAGCAGTTCTTC
CDR3aa: CASSFSGTGGDEQFF

d_gene: -
v_gene: TRBV7-3
abundance: -
j_gene: TRBJ2-2
CDR3nt: TGTGCCAGCAGCTTACTCCTTGGCACCGGGGAGCTGTTTTTT
CDR3aa: CASSLLLGTGELFF

d_gene: TRBD1
v_gene: TRBV27
abundance: -
j_gene: TRBJ2-7
CDR3nt: TGTGCCAGCAGTATCCGGGACAGGCGCTACGAGCAGTACTTC
CDR3aa: CASSIRDRRYEQYF

d_gene: -
v_gene: TRBV28
abundance: -
j_gene: TRBJ1-1
CDR3nt: TGTGCCAGCAGTTTACTTGTCAGTAGCCAAACTTGGAACACTGAAGCTTTCTTT
CDR3aa: CASSLLVSSQTWNTEAFF

d_gene: TRBD1
v_gene: TRBV28
abundance: -
j_gene: TRBJ2-7
CDR3nt: TGTGCCAGCAGCCCGGACAGGTATTACTACGAGCAGTACTTC
CDR3aa: CASSPDRYYYEQYF